The clone carrying this T cell receptor beta chain was detected a few times. Its target is not known. The entry originates in a study of regulatory T cells in long-lasting Graves disease. Study-level findings and limits: Favored usage of TRBV28, TRBJ1-2 and TRBJ2-5 was recorded in persistent disease. The study found persistent patients shared more public clonotypes (2,741) than new patients (approximately 970).

Time point meaning: newly diagnosed GD, antithyroid drugs for less than 3 months. The TCR library was made from RNA that had been extracted from PBMCs in TRIzol. J lost 2 bases, V lost 6 bases, and 12 bases had no gene match. Per the germline V gene, CDR1 is LNHDA and CDR2 is SQIVND (reference sequence). This CDR3 region has 17 residues. Construction of TCR beta libraries relied on iRepertoire HTBI primers and on Arm-PCR targeting CDR3 regions. TCRdb reprocessed the multiplex PCR reads with MiXCR, giving one entry per CDR3 protein. The table has 500,000 or so distinct CDR3 sequences, roughly 17% seen once. The data also belong to a second study, concerning T cells in Graves' hyperthyroidism and ophthalmopathy.

The sequence derives from a man in his forties with Graves disease. This material consisted of peripheral blood mononuclear cells (PBMCs), taken at new diagnosis, from a patient treated with antithyroid drugs. The rearrangement joins TRBV19 to TRBJ2-3; 9 nucleotides match TRBD2. CDR3: CASSLLAGGPLTDTQYF. The CDR3 nucleotides read TGTGCCAGTAGCCTCCTGGCGGGAGGGCCTCTCACAGATACGCAGTATTTT.